These 18 T cell receptor beta chains were all obtained from the same sample, sequenced in a study of cytomegalovirus exposure and HLA in healthy donors. PCR primers comprised 60 Vbeta and 13 Jbeta primers. Clones were sequenced by immunoSEQ multiplex PCR, and TCRdb holds only the in-frame ones, with some missing. Of approximately 220,000 clones in the sample, roughly 80% are singletons; the top ten hold just over 1.4%. The sequenced sample was PBMCs. The source of these receptors is a girl aged 10-17 years in good health and CMV-seronegative.

V and J are TRBV28 and TRBJ2-7; D remains ambiguous. Germline assignment: CDR1 MDHEN and CDR2 SYDVKM. The CDR3 is made up of 18 amino acids. Between the trimmed V and J ends, which lost 6 bases and 5 bases, there was a span of 29 bases. CDR3 DNA sequence: TGTGCCAGCAGCACACCGAAAAGTGGGCCATCCTTCTCTGACGAGCAGTACTTC. Translated: CASSTPKSGPSFSDEQYF.

V is TRBV7-3 and J is TRBJ2-2; TRBD1 is a possible D gene (6 bases). The germline CDR1 and CDR2 sequences are SGHTA and FQGTGA. The CDR3 is 13 residues long. The germline V and J ends were trimmed by 0 bases and 8 bases, with 7 bases remaining between them. The CDR3 nucleotides read TGTGCCAGCAGCTTAACGCAGGGGGGGGAGCTGTTTTTT. It translates to CASSLTQGGELFF.

This sequence joins TRBV28 and TRBJ2-1, with D possibly matching TRBD1 (5 bases). Germline assignment: CDR1 MDHEN and CDR2 SYDVKM. The CDR3 length is 13 residues. Trimming cost V 6 bases and J 12 bases, with 18 bases left between them. The DNA for the CDR3 is TGTGCCAGCAGCAGGGCATCCGTCAATCGGCAGTTCTTC. Translated, it gives CASSRASVNRQFF.

The chain uses TRBV4-1 and TRBJ2-1; 13 bases are shared with TRBD2. Germline lookup yields CDR1 MGHRA and CDR2 YSYEKL. Germline trimming cut 0 bases from V and 0 bases from J; bases unmatched to any gene: 8. The CDR3 sequence is 20 residues long. CDR3 in DNA: TGCGCCAGCAGCCAAGATCCCGCACTAGCGGGGGGGGCCTCCTACAATGAGCAGTTCTTC. Encoded protein: CASSQDPALAGGASYNEQFF.

J is TRBJ2-7 and V is TRBV7-2, with D possibly being TRBD2 (5 bases). V was pared by 2 bases and J by 4 bases, with 6 bases between. The CDR3 has 12 amino acids. CDR1 SGHTA and CDR2 FQGNSA come from the germline V gene. The CDR3 region has the DNA TGTGCCAGCAGCTTATCGGGGTACGAGCAGTACTTC. This translates into CASSLSGYEQYF.

The rearrangement uses TRBV28 and TRBJ2-7; the D gene is possibly TRBD1 (5 bases). Germline loops: CDR1 MDHEN, CDR2 SYDVKM. Trimming shortened V by 10 bases and J by 4 bases, and 17 bases separated the two germline ends. This CDR3 has 13 amino acids. As DNA, the CDR3 is TGTGCCACCAGAGGCAGGGTAAGATACGAGCAGTACTTC. This sequence encodes CATRGRVRYEQYF.

The chain joins TRBV19 to TRBJ2-7, with 12 bases matching TRBD1. Losses at the gene ends were 5 bases for V and 3 bases for J; bases not matched to a gene: 5. The CDR3 is made up of 15 amino acids. CDR1 is LNHDA and CDR2 is SQIVND in the germline V gene (reference sequence). This chain's CDR3 is CASSGTGGPFYEQYF. DNA for the CDR3: TGTGCCAGTAGTGGGACAGGGGGCCCCTTCTACGAGCAGTACTTC.

The CDR3 DNA reads TGTGCCGTTAGCGGATCCCCCTACGAGCAGTACTTC. It encodes CAVSGSPYEQYF. J is TRBJ2-7 and V is TRBV10-3; D is possibly TRBD2 (6 bases). The ends were cut back, 11 bases at V and 2 bases at J, with 13 bases in the middle. The CDR3 has 12 residues. Germline loops: CDR1 ENHRY, CDR2 SYGVKD.

The chain recombines TRBV28 with TRBJ1-2, with D possibly being TRBD1 (6 bases). The CDR3 covers 13 residues. V lost 5 bases, J lost 4 bases, and 11 bases lay in between. The germline gives CDR1 MDHEN, CDR2 SYDVKM. CDR3 coding DNA: TGTGCCAGCAGTCAGACAGGCCCCTATGGCTACACCTTC. Translation: CASSQTGPYGYTF.

This chain connects TRBV2 to TRBJ2-6; D is uncertain. Germline V gene data show CDR1 as SNHLY and CDR2 as FYNNEI. Trimming removed 7 bases at V and 2 bases at J, with 9 bases between. CDR3 length equals 14 residues. The CDR3 DNA reads TGTGCCAGCAAGCGAGAGACTGGGGCCAACGTCCTGACTTTC. It yields the protein CASKRETGANVLTF.

J is TRBJ2-1 and V is TRBV5-4, with TRBD2 matching 10 bases. CDR1 and CDR2 (germline): SGHNT, YYREEE (reference sequence). The J segment lost 8 bases and the V segment lost 4 bases, leaving 12 bases of the junction unmatched. The CDR3 has 16 residues. CDR3 DNA: TGTGCCAGCAGCACGCGGGGACTAGCGAAGGCTCATGAGCAGTTCTTC. Translation gives CASSTRGLAKAHEQFF.

This clone was seen a few times. The chain has TRBV2 and TRBJ2-2; 16 positions match TRBD2. The CDR3 loop spans 19 amino acids. The germline gives CDR1 SNHLY, CDR2 FYNNEI. Unmatched junction bases numbered 8, after V lost 4 bases and J lost 3 bases. CDR3 sequence: CASSGITGTSGGDTGELFF. CDR3 DNA sequence: TGTGCCAGCAGTGGGATTACCGGGACTAGCGGGGGGGACACCGGGGAGCTGTTTTTT.

V is TRBV15 and J is TRBJ1-2, with 7 bases matching TRBD1. CDR1 LNHNV and CDR2 YYDKDF come from the germline V gene (reference sequence). The V and J ends lost 4 bases and 2 bases, in that order; junction bases with no gene match: 13. There are 17 residues in the CDR3. DNA for the CDR3: TGTGCCACCAGCATCGGTGGCAGGGGGAGTATGAACTATGGCTACACCTTC. Translation: CATSIGGRGSMNYGYTF.

The CDR3 DNA sequence: TGTGCCACCAGCTTAGCGGGAGGGGATACGCAGTATTTT. This sequence encodes CATSLAGGDTQYF. V and J are TRBV15 and TRBJ2-3, with 11 bases fitting TRBD2. CDR1 is LNHNV, CDR2 YYDKDF, per germline (reference sequence). CDR3 length: 13 amino acids. The junction had 1 base not matched to a gene; V was cut back by 5 bases and J by 6 bases.

In regard to this clone: Compared with germline, one end of the junction differs, possibly owing to a read error. The genes are TRBV18 and TRBJ1-4; D not resolved. This CDR3 has 15 amino acids. Germline CDR1 reads KGHSH; CDR2 reads LQKENI. The CDR3 DNA reads TGTGCCGGCTCACCAAAGAATGGGAGAAATGAAAAACTGTTTTTT. It is translated as CAGSPKNGRNEKLFF. Together with reference TRBV18 and TRBJ1-4, the CDR3 gives the full variable domain: NAGVMQNPRHLVRRRGQEARLRCSPMKGHSHVYWYRQLPEEGLKFMVYLQKENIIDESGMPKERFSAEFPKEGPSILRIQQVVRGDSAAYFCAGSPKNGRNEKLFFGSGTQLSVL.

This chain connects TRBV27 to TRBJ1-1, with 10 bases lining up with TRBD1. V trimming: 1 base; J trimming: 0 bases; junction bases outside the gene matches: 5. CDR3 length: 17 amino acids. CDR1 is MNHEY, CDR2 SMNVEV, per germline (reference sequence). The CDR3 coding sequence is TGTGCCAGCAGTTTATGGGGGACAGGGGCGGTGAACACTGAAGCTTTCTTT. Translating it yields CASSLWGTGAVNTEAFF.

This sequence joins TRBV15 and TRBJ1-2; 8 bases agree with TRBD1. The V gene's germline CDR1 is LNHNV and CDR2 YYDKDF (reference sequence). J was trimmed by 3 bases and V by 8 bases; bases with no gene match: 11. This CDR3 contains 15 residues. The CDR3 reads CATHIPGQVHYGYTF. DNA for the CDR3: TGTGCCACCCATATACCGGGACAGGTCCACTATGGCTACACCTTC.

The V call is TRBV5-6, the J call TRBJ2-5, with 8 bases aligning to TRBD1. The CDR3 is 18 residues long. Germline V gene lookup returns CDR1 SGHDT and CDR2 YYEEEE. With 4 bases clipped from V and 1 base from J, the junction kept 15 bases outside the gene matches. The CDR3 DNA sequence: TGTGCCAGCAGCCCGACCTTCAGGGGGCGGAGGCCCCAAGAGACCCAGTACTTC. Residues: CASSPTFRGRRPQETQYF. Full variable domain (rest looked up from reference TRBV5-6 and TRBJ2-5): DAGVTQSPTHLIKTRGQQVTLRCSPKSGHDTVSWYQQALGQGPQFIFQYYEEEERQRGNFPDRFSGHQFPNYSSELNVNALLLGDSALYLCASSPTFRGRRPQETQYFGPGTRLLVL.